One TCR beta chain is described in this entry. This sample stems from a study of blood T cell repertoires in COVID-19. Across the whole study: Sources were T cells, B-cell-depleted T cells, or PBMCs; the material itself was cDNA or gDNA.

The CDR3 length is 15 residues. Trimming at V came to 4 bases and at J to 4 bases, leaving 4 bases not matched to a gene. Germline CDR1 is ENHRY and CDR2 is SYGVKD. As handled by the study authors: It was from reference gene primer amplification that nucleated cell counts were estimated. Sequencing used immunoSEQ multiplex PCR; TCRdb keeps in-frame clones, though not all of them. For V, J and clone size, that table is used; D and trimming come from the DNA. The sample lists fewer than 90,000 clones, roughly 82% occurring once. The chain combines TRBV10-3 with TRBJ2-3, with 11 bases identical to TRBD2. Sequenced input: peripheral blood. The source of this sequence is a human donor in a cohort sampled during active COVID-19. DNA of the CDR3: TGTGCCATCAGTGGTAGCGGGGGGGCATCAGATACGCAGTATTTT. Translated, it gives CAISGSGGASDTQYF.